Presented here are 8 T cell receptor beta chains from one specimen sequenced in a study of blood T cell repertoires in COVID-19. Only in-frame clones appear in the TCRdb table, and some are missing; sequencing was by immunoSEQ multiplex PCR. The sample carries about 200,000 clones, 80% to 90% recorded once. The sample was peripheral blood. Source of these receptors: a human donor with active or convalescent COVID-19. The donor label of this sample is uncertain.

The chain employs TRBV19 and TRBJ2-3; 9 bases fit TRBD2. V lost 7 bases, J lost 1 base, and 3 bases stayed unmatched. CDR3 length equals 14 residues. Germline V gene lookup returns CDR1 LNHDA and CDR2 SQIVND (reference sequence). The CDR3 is CASNKRGGTDTQYF. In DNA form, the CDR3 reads TGTGCCAGTAATAAGCGGGGGGGCACAGATACGCAGTATTTT.

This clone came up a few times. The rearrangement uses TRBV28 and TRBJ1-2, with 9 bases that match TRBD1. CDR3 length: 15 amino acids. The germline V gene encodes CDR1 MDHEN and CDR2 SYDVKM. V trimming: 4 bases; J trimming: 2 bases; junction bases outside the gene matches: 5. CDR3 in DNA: TGTGCCAGCAGTTCACAGGGGGCGGACAACTATGGCTACACCTTC. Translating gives CASSSQGADNYGYTF.

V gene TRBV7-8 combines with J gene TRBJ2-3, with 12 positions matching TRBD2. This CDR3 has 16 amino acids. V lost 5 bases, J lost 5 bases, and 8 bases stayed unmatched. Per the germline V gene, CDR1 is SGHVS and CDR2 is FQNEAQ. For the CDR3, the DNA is TGTGCCAGCAGCGCCAGCAGGGGACTAGCGGGAGATACGCAGTATTTT. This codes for CASSASRGLAGDTQYF.

The DNA for the CDR3 is TGTGCCAGCAGCGTAGGACTTCCCTCAGGGCAGCAGTACTTC. It yields the protein CASSVGLPSGQQYF. This sequence joins TRBV9 and TRBJ2-7; D is possibly TRBD1 (5 bases). CDR1 and CDR2 (germline): SGDLS, YYNGEE. This CDR3 has 14 residues. With 0 bases removed from V and 8 bases from J, the gap between germline ends came to 15 bases.

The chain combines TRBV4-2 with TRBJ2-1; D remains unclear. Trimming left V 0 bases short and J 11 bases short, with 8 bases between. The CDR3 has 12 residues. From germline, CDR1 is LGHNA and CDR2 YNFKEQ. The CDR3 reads CASSQERFQQFF. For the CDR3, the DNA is TGTGCCAGCAGCCAAGAGCGCTTCCAGCAGTTCTTC.

CDR3 sequence: CASSHNPLSGGSTDTQYF. CDR3 sequence (DNA): TGTGCCAGCAGCCATAATCCTCTTAGCGGGGGAAGCACAGATACGCAGTATTTT. The rearrangement uses TRBV4-2 and TRBJ2-3, with 9 nucleotides matching TRBD2. The V gene's germline CDR1 is LGHNA and CDR2 YNFKEQ. The J segment lost 0 bases and the V segment lost 3 bases, leaving 10 bases of the junction unmatched. This CDR3 comprises 18 residues.

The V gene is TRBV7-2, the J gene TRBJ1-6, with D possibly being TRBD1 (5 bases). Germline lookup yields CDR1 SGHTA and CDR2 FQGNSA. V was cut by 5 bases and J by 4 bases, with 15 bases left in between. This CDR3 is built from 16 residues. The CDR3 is CASSPTGTSYNSPLHF. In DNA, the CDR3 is TGTGCCAGCAGCCCCACGGGGACTTCATATAATTCACCCCTCCACTTT.

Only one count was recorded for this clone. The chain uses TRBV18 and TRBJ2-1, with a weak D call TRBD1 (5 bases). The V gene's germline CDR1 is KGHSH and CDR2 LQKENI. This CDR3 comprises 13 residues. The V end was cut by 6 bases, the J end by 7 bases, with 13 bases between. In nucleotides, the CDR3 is TGTGCCAGCTCGCAGGGTGTAGGGAATGAGCAGTTCTTC. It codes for CASSQGVGNEQFF.